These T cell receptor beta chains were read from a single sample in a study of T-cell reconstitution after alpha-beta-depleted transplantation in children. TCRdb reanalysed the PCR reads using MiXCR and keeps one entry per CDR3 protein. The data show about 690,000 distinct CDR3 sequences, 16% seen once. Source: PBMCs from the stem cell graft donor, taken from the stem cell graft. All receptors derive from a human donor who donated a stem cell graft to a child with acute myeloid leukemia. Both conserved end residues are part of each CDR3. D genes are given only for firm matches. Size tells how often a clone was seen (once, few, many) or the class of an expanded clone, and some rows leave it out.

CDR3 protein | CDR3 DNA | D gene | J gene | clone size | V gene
CSASPSGRNTEAFF | TGCAGTGCTAGTCCCTCGGGGAGGAACACTGAAGCTTTCTTT | . | TRBJ1-1 | few | TRBV20-1
CSVAAGATEAFF | TGCAGCGTTGCCGCCGGGGCAACTGAAGCTTTCTTT | . | TRBJ1-1 | many | TRBV29-1
CASSQPGQTEAFF | TGTGCCAGCAGCCAACCGGGTCAGACTGAAGCTTTCTTT | . | TRBJ1-1 | few | TRBV7-2
CASSLTGPTRGEQYF | TGTGCCAGCAGCTTGACAGGACCCACACGAGGAGAGCAGTACTTC | . | TRBJ2-7 | many | TRBV7-2
CSVEVGLPNEQFF | TGCAGCGTTGAGGTGGGGCTTCCCAATGAGCAGTTCTTC | . | TRBJ2-1 | many | TRBV29-1
CASSRRGDDYGYTF | TGTGCCAGCAGTCGGAGGGGGGATGACTATGGCTACACCTTC | . | TRBJ1-2 | few | TRBV7-9
CSAVLWGAEGNTIYF | TGCAGTGCTGTCCTTTGGGGGGCGGAAGGAAACACCATATATTTT | . | TRBJ1-3 | . | TRBV20-1
CSVEEGIEAFF | TGCAGCGTTGAGGAGGGGATTGAAGCTTTCTTT | . | TRBJ1-1 | many | TRBV29-1
CSGLEAEETQYF | TGCAGCGGCCTTGAGGCGGAAGAGACCCAGTACTTC | . | TRBJ2-5 | many | TRBV29-1
CSARVPGTYGYTF | TGCAGTGCTAGAGTTCCAGGGACTTATGGCTACACCTTC | . | TRBJ1-2 | few | TRBV20-1
CASTEGGHLASPLHF | TGTGCCAGCACCGAAGGGGGACATTTGGCTTCACCCCTCCACTTT | . | TRBJ1-6 | many | TRBV27
CASSLPQGRVTDTQYF | TGCGCCAGCAGCCTCCCCCAGGGTAGAGTCACAGATACGCAGTATTTT | . | TRBJ2-3 | few | TRBV5-1
CASSLSGTGVAAFF | TGTGCCAGCAGTTTATCAGGGACAGGGGTTGCGGCTTTCTTT | TRBD1 | TRBJ1-1 | . | TRBV27
CASSLGLAGIYEQYF | TGTGCCAGCAGTCTAGGACTAGCGGGGATCTACGAGCAGTACTTC | TRBD2 | TRBJ2-7 | many | TRBV12-3/TRBV12-4
CASNRGTGNTIYF | TGTGCCAGCAACAGGGGGACTGGAAACACCATATATTTT | TRBD1 | TRBJ1-3 | many | TRBV28
CATQGGGLNEQFF | TGTGCCACCCAGGGGGGCGGGCTAAATGAGCAGTTCTTC | . | TRBJ2-1 | many | TRBV10-3
CAISESKEGYGYTF | TGTGCCATCAGTGAGTCGAAAGAAGGCTATGGCTACACCTTC | . | TRBJ1-2 | . | TRBV10-3
CASSLDRYGNTIYF | TGTGCCAGCAGCTTGGACAGATATGGAAACACCATATATTTT | . | TRBJ1-3 | . | TRBV5-5
CASSPLGVDNQPQHF | TGTGCCAGCAGCCCCCTGGGGGTTGACAATCAGCCCCAGCATTTT | . | TRBJ1-5 | few | TRBV28
CSATIGGRQPQHF | TGCAGTGCTACGATCGGGGGGAGGCAGCCCCAGCATTTT | . | TRBJ1-5 | many | TRBV20-1
CCWRAGANVLTF | TGTTGCTGGAGGGCTGGGGCCAACGTCCTGACTTTC | . | TRBJ2-6 | many | TRBV7-9
CASSSGARNTGEQFF | TGTGCCAGCAGTTCAGGGGCTCGGAATACGGGTGAGCAGTTCTTC | . | TRBJ2-1 | few | TRBV6-2/TRBV6-3
CASSAHGRPAANEQYF | TGTGCCAGCAGCGCACATGGACGGCCGGCCGCTAACGAGCAGTACTTC | . | TRBJ2-7 | few | TRBV21-1
CSVVRTGEETQYF | TGCAGCGTTGTCCGGACAGGAGAGGAGACCCAGTACTTC | TRBD1 | TRBJ2-5 | many | TRBV29-1
CASWEWGFGKLFF | TGTGCCAGCTGGGAATGGGGGTTCGGAAAACTGTTTTTT | . | TRBJ1-4 | many | TRBV12-3/TRBV12-4
CASSWAPTGTGIDGYTF | TGTGCCAGCAGCTGGGCACCGACAGGGACGGGAATTGATGGCTACACCTTC | TRBD1 | TRBJ1-2 | many | TRBV5-6
CSVEWDKDEKLFF | TGCAGCGTTGAGTGGGACAAAGATGAAAAACTGTTTTTT | . | TRBJ1-4 | few | TRBV29-1
CASSLSRVEIGELFF | TGTGCCAGCAGCTTGTCCCGGGTAGAGATCGGGGAGCTGTTTTTT | . | TRBJ2-2 | . | TRBV7-9
CASSLDGITPSELFF | TGTGCCAGCAGCTTAGATGGCATTACCCCGTCTGAGCTGTTTTTT | . | TRBJ2-2 | . | TRBV7-7
CASSFGTRPDTQYF | TGTGCCAGCAGCTTTGGGACTAGGCCTGATACGCAGTATTTT | TRBD2 | TRBJ2-3 | many | TRBV7-2
CAWTPEAEDTQYF | TGTGCCTGGACCCCCGAGGCTGAAGATACGCAGTATTTT | . | TRBJ2-3 | . | TRBV30
CSVEEPWGEQYF | TGCAGCGTTGAAGAACCCTGGGGCGAGCAGTACTTC | . | TRBJ2-7 | many | TRBV29-1
CASGWSGADTQYF | TGTGCCAGCGGATGGAGCGGGGCAGATACGCAGTATTTT | TRBD2 | TRBJ2-3 | few | TRBV12-3/TRBV12-4
CASSPWTAGEEQYF | TGTGCCAGCAGCCCTTGGACAGCGGGGGAAGAGCAGTACTTC | TRBD2 | TRBJ2-7 | few | TRBV14
CSANSGGDYGYTF | TGCAGCGCAAACAGCGGGGGGGACTATGGCTACACCTTC | . | TRBJ1-2 | many | TRBV29-1
CASSVEGTGNTEAFF | TGTGCCAGCAGCGTAGAAGGGACAGGAAACACTGAAGCTTTCTTT | TRBD1 | TRBJ1-1 | . | TRBV9
CASSWDIPPSSSPLHF | TGTGCCAGCAGCTGGGACATCCCACCTTCGTCCTCACCCCTCCACTTT | . | TRBJ1-6 | . | TRBV7-2
CATSTGLTYEQYF | TGTGCCACCAGCACAGGGCTTACCTACGAGCAGTACTTC | . | TRBJ2-7 | many | TRBV15
CASRLTDDRRTDTQYF | TGTGCCAGCAGATTAACTGACGACCGTAGGACAGATACGCAGTATTTT | . | TRBJ2-3 | . | TRBV12-3/TRBV12-4
CASSQDWKEATLDTGEQAFF | TGCGCCAGCAGCCAAGATTGGAAGGAGGCGACCCTCGACACAGGGGAACAAGCTTTCTTT | TRBD1 | TRBJ1-1 | . | TRBV4-1
CATSRGPGDRRDGYTF | TGTGCCACCAGCAGAGGGCCTGGGGACAGGAGGGATGGCTACACCTTC | TRBD1 | TRBJ1-2 | few | TRBV15
CASSPQGDSMNTEAFF | TGTGCCAGCAGCCCTCAAGGGGACAGCATGAACACTGAAGCTTTCTTT | TRBD1 | TRBJ1-1 | few | TRBV9